The sequence of this T cell receptor beta chain was determined in a study of blood T cell repertoires in COVID-19. Trimming pared 3 bases from V and 0 bases from J, leaving 11 bases between. Germline-derived CDR1 and CDR2 are SQVTM and ANQGSEA. The CDR3 covers 14 residues. Study processing details: The assay estimated nucleated cells by amplifying reference gene primers. Profiling relied on immunoSEQ multiplex PCR, and the TCRdb table lists in-frame clones only, not all of them. V, J and clone size reflect that table, while D and trimming were determined from the DNA. Found here are some 170,000 clones, less than 90% of them singletons; the top ten hold less than 1.5%. Across about two dozen US areas, participants ranged in age from roughly 18 to 95 years. Clinical history reported by participants formed the basis on which cohorts were assigned.

The sequence was obtained from a human donor with acute COVID-19. The donor label of this sample is uncertain. The material sequenced was PBMCs or T cells enriched from blood (not recorded which). The chain uses TRBV29-1 and TRBJ1-1; D uncertain. CDR3 nucleotide sequence: TGCAGCGTTGACCCCCTCGGGATGAACACTGAAGCTTTCTTT. Translation gives CSVDPLGMNTEAFF. Using reference TRBV29-1 and TRBJ1-1 for the parts outside the CDR3, the full variable domain is SAVISQKPSRDICQRGTSLTIQCQVDSQVTMMFWYRQQPGQSLTLIATANQGSEATYESGFVIDKFPISRPNLTFSTLTVSNMSPEDSSIYLCSVDPLGMNTEAFFGQGTRLTVV.